The TCR beta chain under discussion was sequenced for a study of shared clonotypes between healthy human individuals. Profiled with immunoSEQ multiplex PCR; TCRdb holds only in-frame clones, not every one. Counted here are roughly 2,000,000 clones, 90% to 95% occurring once; the ten biggest clones make up more than 1.5%. Losses at the gene ends were 3 bases for V and 7 bases for J; bases not matched to a gene: 6. CDR3 size: 15 residues. Germline CDR1 reads MNHEY; CDR2 reads SMNVEV (reference sequence). Terminally differentiated effector memory CD45RA+ cells were excluded by CCR7 positive selection of CD45RO-negative cells.

V usage is TRBV27 and J usage is TRBJ2-1, with 10 bases fitting TRBD2. Sequences were obtained from naive CD8+ T cells from PBMCs. This TCR derives from a young man in good health. Some clones in this sample may be carry-over from other donors' samples. CDR3 sequence reads: CASSLLAGVANEQFF. The CDR3 DNA sequence: TGTGCCAGCAGTTTGCTAGCGGGAGTGGCAAATGAGCAGTTCTTC.